The clone carrying this T cell receptor beta chain was observed at least ten times. The antigen remains unidentified. TCRdb reanalysed the 5' RACE reads using MiXCR and keeps one entry per CDR3 protein. The sample yields some 600,000 distinct CDR3 sequences, less than 9% seen once. V was shortened by 2 bases and J by 3 bases, with 17 bases between the two germline ends. CDR3 size: 17 residues. In germline, CDR1 is SGHDN, CDR2 FVKESK. This record comes from a study of identical twins. Findings and caveats of the study: Zero-insertion analyses might be partly confounded by invariant T cells like MAIT and iNKT.

The sample was also reused in another study, on yellow fever vaccine responses in identical twins.

The receptor's source is a young woman in good health. Sequenced: PBMCs. The J gene is TRBJ2-1, the V gene TRBV14; weak D call: TRBD2 (7 bases). CDR3 loop: CASSQLRGGLIYNEQFF. CDR3 coding DNA: TGTGCCAGCAGCCAACTCCGCGGGGGCCTTATCTACAATGAGCAGTTCTTC.